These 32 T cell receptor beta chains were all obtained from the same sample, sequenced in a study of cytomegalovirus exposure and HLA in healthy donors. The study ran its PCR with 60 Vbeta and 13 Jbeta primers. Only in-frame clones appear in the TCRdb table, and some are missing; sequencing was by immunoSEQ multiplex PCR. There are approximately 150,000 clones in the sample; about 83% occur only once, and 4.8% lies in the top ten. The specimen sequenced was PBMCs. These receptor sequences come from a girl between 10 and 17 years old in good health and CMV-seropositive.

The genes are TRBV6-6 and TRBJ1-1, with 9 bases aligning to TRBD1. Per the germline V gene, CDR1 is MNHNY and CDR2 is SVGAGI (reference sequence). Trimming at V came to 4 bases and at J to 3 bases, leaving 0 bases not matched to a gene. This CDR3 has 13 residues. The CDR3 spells CASSWTGDTEAFF. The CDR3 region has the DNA TGTGCCAGCAGTTGGACAGGGGACACTGAAGCTTTCTTT.

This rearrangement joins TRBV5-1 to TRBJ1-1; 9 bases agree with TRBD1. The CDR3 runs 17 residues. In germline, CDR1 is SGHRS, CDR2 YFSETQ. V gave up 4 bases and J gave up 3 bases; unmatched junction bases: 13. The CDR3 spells CASSTGQGGSLDTEAFF. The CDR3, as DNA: TGCGCCAGCAGCACGGGACAGGGAGGTTCTTTGGACACTGAAGCTTTCTTT.

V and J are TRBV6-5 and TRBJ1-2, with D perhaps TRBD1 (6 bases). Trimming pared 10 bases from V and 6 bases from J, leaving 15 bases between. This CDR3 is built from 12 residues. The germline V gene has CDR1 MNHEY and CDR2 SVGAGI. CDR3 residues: CATFRGGHGYTF. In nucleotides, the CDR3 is TGTGCCACGTTCCGTGGGGGCCATGGCTACACCTTC.

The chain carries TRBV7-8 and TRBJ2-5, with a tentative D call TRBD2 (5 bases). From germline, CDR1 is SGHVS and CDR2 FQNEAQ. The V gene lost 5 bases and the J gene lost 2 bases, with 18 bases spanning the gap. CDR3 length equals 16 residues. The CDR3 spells CASSQNVFRGQETQYF. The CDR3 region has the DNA TGTGCCAGCAGCCAAAACGTTTTCCGAGGGCAAGAGACCCAGTACTTC.

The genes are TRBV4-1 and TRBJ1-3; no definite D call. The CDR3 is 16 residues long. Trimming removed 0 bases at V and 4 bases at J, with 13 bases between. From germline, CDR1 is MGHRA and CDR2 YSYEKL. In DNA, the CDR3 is TGCGCCAGCAGCCAAGATCCGGGGAGCCGAGGAAACACCATATATTTT. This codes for CASSQDPGSRGNTIYF.

The CDR3 sequence: CASSNRQTSGNTIYF. The CDR3 DNA reads as TGTGCCAGCAGCAATCGACAGACCTCTGGAAACACCATATATTTT. This chain uses TRBV9 with TRBJ1-3; the D gene is possibly TRBD1 (5 bases). This CDR3 contains 15 residues. Germline-derived CDR1 and CDR2 are SGDLS and YYNGEE. V was clipped by 4 bases and J by 0 bases, with 11 bases between them.

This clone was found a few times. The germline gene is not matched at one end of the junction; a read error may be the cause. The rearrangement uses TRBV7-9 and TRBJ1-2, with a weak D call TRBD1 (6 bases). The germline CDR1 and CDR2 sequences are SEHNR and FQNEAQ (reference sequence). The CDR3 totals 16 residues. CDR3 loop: CSSSFGAPTGNRGYTF. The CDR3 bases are TGTTCCAGCAGCTTTGGCGCCCCTACAGGGAACCGGGGCTACACCTTC.

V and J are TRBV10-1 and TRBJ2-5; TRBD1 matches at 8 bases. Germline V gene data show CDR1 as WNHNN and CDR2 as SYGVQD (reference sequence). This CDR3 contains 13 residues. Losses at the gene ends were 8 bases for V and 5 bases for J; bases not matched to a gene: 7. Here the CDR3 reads CASAPGGGETQYF. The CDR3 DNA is TGCGCCAGCGCCCCAGGGGGCGGCGAGACCCAGTACTTC.

For the CDR3, the DNA is TGCGCCAGCTCGTGGACAGGGTCAGGGGAGCAGTACTTC. Translation: CASSWTGSGEQYF. The chain joins TRBV5-1 to TRBJ2-7, with 8 positions matching TRBD1. The junction had 10 bases not matched to a gene; V was cut back by 7 bases and J by 7 bases. CDR1 SGHRS and CDR2 YFSETQ come from the germline V gene. The CDR3 sequence is 13 residues long.

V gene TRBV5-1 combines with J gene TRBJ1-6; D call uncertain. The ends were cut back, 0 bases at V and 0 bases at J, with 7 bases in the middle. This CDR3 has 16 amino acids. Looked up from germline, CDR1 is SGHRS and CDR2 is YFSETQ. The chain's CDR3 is CASSLVPSSYNSPLHF. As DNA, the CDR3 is TGCGCCAGCAGCTTGGTTCCGAGCTCCTATAATTCACCCCTCCACTTT.

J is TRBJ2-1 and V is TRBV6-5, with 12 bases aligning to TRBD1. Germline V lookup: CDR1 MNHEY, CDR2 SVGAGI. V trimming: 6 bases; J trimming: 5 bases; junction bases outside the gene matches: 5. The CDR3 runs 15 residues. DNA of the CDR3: TGTGCCAGCAGCTACGGGACAGGGGGCCACAATGAGCAGTTCTTC. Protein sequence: CASSYGTGGHNEQFF.

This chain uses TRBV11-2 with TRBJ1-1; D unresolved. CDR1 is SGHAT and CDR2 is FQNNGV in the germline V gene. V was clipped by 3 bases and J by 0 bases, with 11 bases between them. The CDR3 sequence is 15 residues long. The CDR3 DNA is TGTGCCAGCAGCTTCCTTAACGGGATGAACACTGAAGCTTTCTTT. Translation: CASSFLNGMNTEAFF.

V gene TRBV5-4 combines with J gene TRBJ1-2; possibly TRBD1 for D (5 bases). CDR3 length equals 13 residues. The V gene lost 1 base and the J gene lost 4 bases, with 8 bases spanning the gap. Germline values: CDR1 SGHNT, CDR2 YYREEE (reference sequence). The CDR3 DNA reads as TGTGCCAGCAGCTTGTCCGGGGGCTATGGCTACACCTTC. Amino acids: CASSLSGGYGYTF. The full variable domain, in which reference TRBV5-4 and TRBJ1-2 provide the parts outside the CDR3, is ETGVTQSPTHLIKTRGQQVTLRCSSQSGHNTVSWYQQALGQGPQFIFQYYREEENGRGNFPPRFSGLQFPNYSSELNVNALELDDSALYLCASSLSGGYGYTFGSGTRLTVV.

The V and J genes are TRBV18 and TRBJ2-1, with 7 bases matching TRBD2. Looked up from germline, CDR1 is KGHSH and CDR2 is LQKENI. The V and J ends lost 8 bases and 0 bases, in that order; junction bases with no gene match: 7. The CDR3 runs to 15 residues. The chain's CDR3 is CASSRRGSSYNEQFF. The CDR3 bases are TGTGCCAGCAGTCGGCGGGGGAGCTCCTACAATGAGCAGTTCTTC.

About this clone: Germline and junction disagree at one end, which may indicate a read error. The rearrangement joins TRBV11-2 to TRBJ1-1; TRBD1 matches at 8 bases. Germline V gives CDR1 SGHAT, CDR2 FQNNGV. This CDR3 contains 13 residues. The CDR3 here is CASSLDRGLEAFF. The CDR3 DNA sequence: TGTGCCAGCAGCCTAGACAGGGGTCTAGAAGCTTTCTTT.

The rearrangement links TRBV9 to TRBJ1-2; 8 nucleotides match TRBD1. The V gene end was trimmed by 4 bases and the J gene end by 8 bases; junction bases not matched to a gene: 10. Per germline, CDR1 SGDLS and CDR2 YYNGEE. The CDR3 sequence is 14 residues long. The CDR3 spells CASSTRTGWVGYTF. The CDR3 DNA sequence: TGTGCCAGCAGCACCCGGACAGGGTGGGTCGGCTACACCTTC.

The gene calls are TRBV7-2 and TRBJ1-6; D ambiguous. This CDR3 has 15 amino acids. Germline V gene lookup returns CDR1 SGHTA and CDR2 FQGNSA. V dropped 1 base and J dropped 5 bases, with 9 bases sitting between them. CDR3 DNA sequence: TGTGCCAGCAGCTTAGGTTCAGGAAATAATTCACCCCTCCACTTT. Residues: CASSLGSGNNSPLHF.

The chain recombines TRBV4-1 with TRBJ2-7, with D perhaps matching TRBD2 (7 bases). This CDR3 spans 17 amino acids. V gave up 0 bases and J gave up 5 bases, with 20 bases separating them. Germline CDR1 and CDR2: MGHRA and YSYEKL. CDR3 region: CASSQDLGGRGRNEQYF. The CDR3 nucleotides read TGCGCCAGCAGCCAAGACCTAGGGGGGAGGGGACGGAACGAGCAGTACTTC.

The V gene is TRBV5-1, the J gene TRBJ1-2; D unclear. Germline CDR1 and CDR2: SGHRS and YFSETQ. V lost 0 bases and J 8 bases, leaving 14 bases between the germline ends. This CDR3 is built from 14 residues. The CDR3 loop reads CASSLATDLRGYTF. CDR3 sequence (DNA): TGCGCCAGCAGCTTGGCTACAGATTTACGAGGCTACACCTTC.

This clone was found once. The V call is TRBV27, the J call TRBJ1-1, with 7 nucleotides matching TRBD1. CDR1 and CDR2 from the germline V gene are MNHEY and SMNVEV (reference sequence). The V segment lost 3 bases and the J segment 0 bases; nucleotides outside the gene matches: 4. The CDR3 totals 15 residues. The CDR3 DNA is TGTGCCAGCAGTTTTTCGACAGGGATGAACACTGAAGCTTTCTTT. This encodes CASSFSTGMNTEAFF.

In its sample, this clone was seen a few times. The CDR3 spells CASSYIGGGYGYTF. The CDR3 DNA sequence: TGTGCCAGCAGTTATATCGGGGGTGGCTATGGCTACACCTTC. The V gene is TRBV6-5, the J gene TRBJ1-2, with D maybe TRBD1 (5 bases). This CDR3 comprises 14 residues. CDR1 MNHEY and CDR2 SVGAGI come from the germline V gene. V was pared by 3 bases and J by 4 bases, with 12 bases between.

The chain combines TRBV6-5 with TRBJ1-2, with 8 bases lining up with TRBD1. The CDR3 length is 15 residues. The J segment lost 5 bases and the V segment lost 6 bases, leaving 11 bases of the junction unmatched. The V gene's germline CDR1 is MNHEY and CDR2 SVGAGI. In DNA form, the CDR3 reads TGTGCCAGCAGACGGCAGGGGGCGGGAGAATATGGCTACACCTTC. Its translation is CASRRQGAGEYGYTF.

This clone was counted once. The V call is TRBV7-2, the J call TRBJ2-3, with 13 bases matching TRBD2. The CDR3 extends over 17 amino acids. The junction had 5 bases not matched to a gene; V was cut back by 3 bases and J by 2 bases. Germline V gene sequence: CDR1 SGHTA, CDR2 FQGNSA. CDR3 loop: CASSFRGLAGSTDTQYF. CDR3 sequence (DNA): TGTGCCAGCAGCTTTAGGGGACTAGCGGGGTCCACAGATACGCAGTATTTT.

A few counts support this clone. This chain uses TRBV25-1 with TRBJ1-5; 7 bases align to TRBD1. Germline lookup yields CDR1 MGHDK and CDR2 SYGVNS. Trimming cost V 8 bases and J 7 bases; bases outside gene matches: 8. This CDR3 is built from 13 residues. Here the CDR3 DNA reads TGTGCCAGCCGCGAGGGGGCTGGGCAGCCCCAGCATTTT. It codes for CASREGAGQPQHF.

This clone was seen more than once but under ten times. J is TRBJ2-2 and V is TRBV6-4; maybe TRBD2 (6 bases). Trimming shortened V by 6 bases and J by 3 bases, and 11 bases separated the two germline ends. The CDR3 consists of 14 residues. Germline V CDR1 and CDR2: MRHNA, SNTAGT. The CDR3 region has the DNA TGTGCCAGCAGCCGGACGGGGGACACCGGGGAGCTGTTTTTT. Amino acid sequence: CASSRTGDTGELFF.

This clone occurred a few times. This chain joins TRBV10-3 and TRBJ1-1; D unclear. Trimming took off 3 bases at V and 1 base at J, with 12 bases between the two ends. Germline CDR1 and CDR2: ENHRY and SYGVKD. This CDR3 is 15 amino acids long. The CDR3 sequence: CAISDRSLQNTEAFF. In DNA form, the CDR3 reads TGTGCCATCAGTGATCGGAGCCTACAGAACACTGAAGCTTTCTTT.

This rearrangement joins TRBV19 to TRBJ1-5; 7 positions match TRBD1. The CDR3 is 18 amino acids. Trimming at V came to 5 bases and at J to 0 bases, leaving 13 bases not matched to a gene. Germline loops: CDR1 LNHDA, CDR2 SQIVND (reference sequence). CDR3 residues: CASSPLGTVPYSNQPQHF. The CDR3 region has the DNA TGTGCCAGTAGTCCTCTCGGGACAGTACCATATAGCAATCAGCCCCAGCATTTT.

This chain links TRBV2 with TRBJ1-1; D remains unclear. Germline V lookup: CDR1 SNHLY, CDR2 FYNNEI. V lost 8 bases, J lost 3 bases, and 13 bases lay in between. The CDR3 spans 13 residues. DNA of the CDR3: TGTGCCAGCCGGGTAAATGAGGACACTGAAGCTTTCTTT. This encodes CASRVNEDTEAFF.

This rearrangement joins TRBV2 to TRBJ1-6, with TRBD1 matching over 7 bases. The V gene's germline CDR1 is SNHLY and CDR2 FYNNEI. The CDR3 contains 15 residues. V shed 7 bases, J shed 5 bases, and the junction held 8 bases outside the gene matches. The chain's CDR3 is CASNPRDSNNSPLHF. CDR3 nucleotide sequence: TGTGCCAGCAATCCTCGGGACAGCAATAATTCACCCCTCCACTTT.

The CDR3 coding sequence is TGTGCCAGCAGCTCCCCGGGCAGGGGCGAGCAGTTCTTC. Protein: CASSSPGRGEQFF. The V gene is TRBV13, the J gene TRBJ2-1; TRBD1 is a possible D gene (6 bases). The V end lost 4 bases, the J end lost 10 bases, and 14 bases lay between the germline ends. Germline V gene data show CDR1 as PRHDT and CDR2 as FYEKMQ (reference sequence). The CDR3 runs 13 residues.

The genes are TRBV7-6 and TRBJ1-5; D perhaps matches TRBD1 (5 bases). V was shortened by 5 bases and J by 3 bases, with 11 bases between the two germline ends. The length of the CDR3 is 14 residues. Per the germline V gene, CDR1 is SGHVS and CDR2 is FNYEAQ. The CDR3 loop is CASSVTVTNQPQHF. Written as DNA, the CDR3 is TGTGCCAGCAGCGTGACAGTTACCAATCAGCCCCAGCATTTT.

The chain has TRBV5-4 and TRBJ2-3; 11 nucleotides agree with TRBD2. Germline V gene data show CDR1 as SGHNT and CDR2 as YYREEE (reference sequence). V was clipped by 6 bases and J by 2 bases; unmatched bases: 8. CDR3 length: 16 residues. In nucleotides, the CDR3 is TGTGCCAGCACCAGACTAGCGGGGCCTCCCACAGATACGCAGTATTTT. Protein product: CASTRLAGPPTDTQYF. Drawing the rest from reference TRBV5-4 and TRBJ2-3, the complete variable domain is ETGVTQSPTHLIKTRGQQVTLRCSSQSGHNTVSWYQQALGQGPQFIFQYYREEENGRGNFPPRFSGLQFPNYSSELNVNALELDDSALYLCASTRLAGPPTDTQYFGPGTRLTVL.